The 29 T cell receptor beta chains reported below all come from one sample, sequenced in a study of vaccination effects on CD4 cells after COVID-19. Assay: immunoSEQ multiplex PCR; the TCRdb copy retains only in-frame clones and omits some. The sample holds more than 50,000 clones, over 60% seen once. What these receptors recognize is not known. CD4+ T cells were isolated after around 10 days of culture. This material consisted of CD4+ T cells from PBMCs cultured without peptide, taken before COVID-19 vaccination. These receptors were taken from a human donor who received a COVID-19 vaccine.

V usage is TRBV4-3 and J usage is TRBJ1-2; D possibly corresponds to TRBD1 (5 bases). Germline values: CDR1 LGHNA, CDR2 YSLEER. The CDR3 is 14 amino acids. The V end was cut by 0 bases, the J end by 7 bases, with 12 bases between. The CDR3 DNA reads TGCGCCAGCAGCCAAGAGCGGGGACGTGGTGGCTACACCTTC. Protein sequence: CASSQERGRGGYTF.

The chain uses TRBV7-2 and TRBJ2-7; 7 nucleotides agree with TRBD1. This CDR3 is 15 amino acids long. CDR1 and CDR2 from the germline V gene are SGHTA and FQGNSA. The V and J ends lost 5 bases and 1 base, in that order; junction bases with no gene match: 8. The CDR3 here is CASSPQGQKSYEQYV. In nucleotides, the CDR3 is TGTGCCAGCAGCCCCCAGGGACAGAAATCCTACGAGCAGTACGTC.

The chain carries TRBV7-7 and TRBJ2-1; 7 bases match TRBD2. CDR1 and CDR2 from the germline V gene are SSHAT and FNYEAQ (reference sequence). The length of the CDR3 is 15 residues. V shed 1 base, J shed 6 bases, and the junction held 6 bases outside the gene matches. For the CDR3, the DNA is TGTGCCAGCAGCTTAGGACTAGCTGGATCCAATGAGCAGTTCTTC. It specifies CASSLGLAGSNEQFF.

The chain uses TRBV6-2 or TRBV6-3 and TRBJ2-1, with D perhaps being TRBD1 or TRBD2 (5 bases each). The CDR3 has 16 amino acids. The V gene's germline CDR1 is MNHEY and CDR2 SVGEGT. Trimming stripped 2 bases from V and 1 base from J, with 12 bases between. The CDR3 loop is CASSYRGATSYNEQFF. The CDR3 DNA reads TGTGCCAGCAGTTACAGAGGGGCAACTTCCTACAATGAGCAGTTCTTC.

This chain uses TRBV6-2 or TRBV6-3 with TRBJ1-6, with D hard to call. CDR1 and CDR2 (germline): MNHEY, SVGEGT. This CDR3 region has 16 residues. The V end lost 2 bases, the J end lost 8 bases, and 16 bases lay between the germline ends. CDR3 region: CASSYRATKEHSPLHF. CDR3 in DNA: TGTGCCAGCAGTTACCGCGCGACCAAGGAGCATTCACCCCTCCACTTT.

The genes are TRBV30 and TRBJ2-2; the D gene is possibly TRBD2 (7 bases). The CDR3 contains 17 residues. The V gene's germline CDR1 is GTSNPN and CDR2 SVGIG (reference sequence). Trimming cost V 0 bases and J 0 bases, with 14 bases left between them. The CDR3 region is CAWSVFAGASNTGELFF. The DNA for the CDR3 is TGTGCCTGGAGTGTATTTGCGGGGGCCTCGAACACCGGGGAGCTGTTTTTT.

This chain connects TRBV5-1 to TRBJ2-3; D might be TRBD1 (5 bases). The germline V gene has CDR1 SGHRS and CDR2 YFSETQ. This CDR3 contains 16 residues. V lost 6 bases and J lost 2, with 19 bases in between. In nucleotides, the CDR3 is TGCGCCAGCACCCACTTACTCCAGGGAAACACAGATACGCAGTATTTT. Translating it yields CASTHLLQGNTDTQYF. The full variable domain, rest sourced from reference TRBV5-1 and TRBJ2-3, is KAGVTQTPRYLIKTRGQQVTLSCSPISGHRSVSWYQQTPGQGLQFLFEYFSETQRNKGNFPGRFSGRQFSNSRSEMNVSTLELGDSALYLCASTHLLQGNTDTQYFGPGTRLTVL.

CDR3 nucleotides: TGTGCCAGCAGGTCCACAAGCAACACTGAAGCTTTCTTT. Protein: CASRSTSNTEAFF. This chain joins TRBV7-3 and TRBJ1-1; no clear D gene. In germline, CDR1 is SGHTA, CDR2 FQGTGA. This CDR3 has 13 residues. V lost 6 bases, J lost 2 bases, and 10 bases lay in between.

V gene TRBV19 combines with J gene TRBJ1-6; D possibly corresponds to TRBD1 (5 bases). Looked up from germline, CDR1 is LNHDA and CDR2 is SQIVND (reference sequence). V lost 0 bases and J 5 bases, leaving 5 bases between the germline ends. The CDR3 length is 14 residues. The CDR3 coding sequence is TGTGCCAGTAGTATAGACAGGGATAATTCACCCCTCCACTTT. This encodes CASSIDRDNSPLHF. The full variable domain, rest sourced from reference TRBV19 and TRBJ1-6, is DGGITQSPKYLFRKEGQNVTLSCEQNLNHDAMYWYRQDPGQGLRLIYYSQIVNDFQKGDIAEGYSVSREKKESFPLTVTSAQKNPTAFYLCASSIDRDNSPLHFGNGTRLTVT.

This clone was picked up a small number of times. V gene TRBV9 combines with J gene TRBJ1-2, with 7 bases lining up with TRBD1. This CDR3 spans 14 amino acids. V lost 3 bases, J lost 5 bases, and 7 bases stayed unmatched. Germline V CDR1 and CDR2: SGDLS, YYNGEE. CDR3: CASSAPGQLYGYTF. The DNA of the CDR3 is TGTGCCAGCAGCGCCCCGGGACAGCTGTATGGCTACACCTTC. The entire variable domain, with the rest obtained from reference TRBV9 and TRBJ1-2, is as follows: DSGVTQTPKHLITATGQRVTLRCSPRSGDLSVYWYQQSLDQGLQFLIQYYNGEERAKGNILERFSAQQFPDLHSELNLSSLELGDSALYFCASSAPGQLYGYTFGSGTRLTVV.

V usage is TRBV10-2 and J usage is TRBJ2-2; 10 nucleotides align to TRBD2. The germline gives CDR1 WSHSY, CDR2 SAAADI. CDR3 length equals 18 residues. Trimming cost V 1 base and J 3 bases; bases outside gene matches: 8. The CDR3 loop is CASSEFERGGRDTGELFF. In DNA form, the CDR3 reads TGCGCCAGCAGTGAGTTCGAGCGGGGGGGCCGGGACACCGGGGAGCTGTTTTTT.

CDR3 sequence reads: CASSLNDRRGTEAFF. CDR3 bases: TGTGCCAGCAGCCTCAACGACAGGCGGGGGACTGAAGCTTTCTTT. The rearrangement joins TRBV3-1 (or the pseudogene TRBV3-2) to TRBJ1-1; perhaps TRBD1 as D (6 bases). Germline CDR1 and CDR2: LGHDT and YNNKEL (reference sequence). V dropped 4 bases and J dropped 5 bases, with 17 bases sitting between them. The CDR3 runs to 15 residues.

A note on this clone: Other DNA sequences in the same sample also yield this CDR3. The rearrangement links TRBV5-1 to TRBJ2-5; 8 bases are a match to TRBD2. J was trimmed by 5 bases and V by 0 bases; bases with no gene match: 6. The CDR3 contains 15 residues. The germline V gene encodes CDR1 SGHRS and CDR2 YFSETQ. The CDR3 here is CASSLVTGGLETQYF. The CDR3 DNA reads as TGCGCCAGCAGCTTGGTAACGGGGGGGCTTGAGACCCAGTACTTC.

The rearrangement uses TRBV7-3 and TRBJ2-4; perhaps TRBD2 as D (5 bases). Deletions cut 5 bases from V and 5 bases from J, with 16 bases between. CDR1 is SGHTA, CDR2 FQGTGA, per germline. The CDR3 has 15 residues. The CDR3 DNA reads as TGTGCCAGCAGCCCCCAGGCCGGGAACCAAAACATTCAGTACTTC. Amino acid sequence: CASSPQAGNQNIQYF.

The chain joins TRBV9 to TRBJ2-3; no firm D call. This CDR3 has 16 amino acids. The V and J ends lost 2 bases and 2 bases respectively, with 15 bases between them. Germline CDR1 and CDR2: SGDLS and YYNGEE. As DNA, the CDR3 is TGTGCCAGCAGCGTCATCTCCCTGGGGTCCACAGATACGCAGTATTTT. It translates to CASSVISLGSTDTQYF. Full variable domain (rest looked up from reference TRBV9 and TRBJ2-3): DSGVTQTPKHLITATGQRVTLRCSPRSGDLSVYWYQQSLDQGLQFLIQYYNGEERAKGNILERFSAQQFPDLHSELNLSSLELGDSALYFCASSVISLGSTDTQYFGPGTRLTVL.

V is TRBV19 and J is TRBJ2-3, with TRBD1 identical over 8 bases. The CDR3 totals 13 residues. The germline V gene encodes CDR1 LNHDA and CDR2 SQIVND (reference sequence). V shed 6 bases and J 3 bases; nucleotides not matched to a gene: 2. CDR3 sequence (DNA): TGTGCCAGTAGGGGACAGGCTACAGATACGCAGTATTTT. It yields the protein CASRGQATDTQYF.

The chain links TRBV5-4 to TRBJ2-1, with a tentative D call TRBD1 (5 bases). V lost 0 bases and J 0 bases, leaving 10 bases between the germline ends. In germline, CDR1 is SGHNT, CDR2 YYREEE (reference sequence). The CDR3 is 16 residues long. In DNA, the CDR3 is TGTGCCAGCAGCTTGGGGGGCGACAGCTCCTACAATGAGCAGTTCTTC. This encodes CASSLGGDSSYNEQFF. The variable domain in full, with the rest retrieved from reference TRBV5-4 and TRBJ2-1, is ETGVTQSPTHLIKTRGQQVTLRCSSQSGHNTVSWYQQALGQGPQFIFQYYREEENGRGNFPPRFSGLQFPNYSSELNVNALELDDSALYLCASSLGGDSSYNEQFFGPGTRLTVL.

V and J are TRBV3-1 (or the pseudogene TRBV3-2) and TRBJ1-2; D unresolved. CDR3 length equals 14 residues. The V gene lost 0 bases and the J gene lost 0 bases, with 5 bases spanning the gap. Germline CDR1 LGHDT, CDR2 YNNKEL (reference sequence). The CDR3 bases are TGTGCCAGCAGCCAAGAAAGGGCTAACTATGGCTACACCTTC. Amino acid sequence: CASSQERANYGYTF.

This clone was counted between two and nine times. At one of its ends the junction is not consistent with the germline gene, which may arise from a read error. V gene TRBV11-2 combines with J gene TRBJ2-3; D not resolved. CDR1 SGHAT and CDR2 FQNNGV come from the germline V gene. The CDR3 is 14 residues long. The CDR3 sequence is CASSPTGSSDTLYF. As DNA, the CDR3 is TGTGCCAGCAGCCCGACGGGTAGTTCAGATACGCTGTATTTT.

This chain connects TRBV10-3 to TRBJ2-2; TRBD2 aligns across 10 bases. In germline, CDR1 is ENHRY, CDR2 SYGVKD. The CDR3 is 16 residues long. The junction had 6 bases not matched to a gene; V was cut back by 4 bases and J by 4 bases. The CDR3 sequence is CAISGLAGGLTGELFF. CDR3 bases: TGTGCCATCAGTGGCTTAGCGGGGGGCCTCACCGGGGAGCTGTTTTTT.

The genes are TRBV9 and TRBJ2-3; a weak D match, TRBD2 (6 bases). The CDR3 has 13 amino acids. Deletions cut 3 bases from V and 4 bases from J, with 9 bases between. Germline V gene sequence: CDR1 SGDLS, CDR2 YYNGEE. Here the CDR3 DNA reads TGTGCCAGCAGCGCGGACTACCCAGATACGCAGTATTTT. Encoded protein: CASSADYPDTQYF.

This clone was seen only a few times. At one end, the junction sequence differs from germline, possibly due to a read error. V usage is TRBV10-1 and J usage is TRBJ1-1; the match to TRBD1 covers 7 bases. Germline lookup yields CDR1 WNHNN and CDR2 SYGVQD (reference sequence). The CDR3 totals 14 residues. CDR3 DNA: TGCGCCAGCAGTGACCGAAGCTCCGGGCAGGGGGAGTTTTGG. It yields the protein CASSDRSSGQGEFW.

V gene TRBV6-5 combines with J gene TRBJ1-6; unclear D gene. Germline CDR1 and CDR2: MNHEY and SVGAGI. The CDR3 totals 14 residues. V was cut by 0 bases and J by 9 bases, with 9 bases left in between. The CDR3 region is CASSYSPPGSPLHF. The CDR3 DNA sequence: TGTGCCAGCAGTTACTCCCCCCCCGGTTCACCCCTCCACTTT.

V is TRBV5-4 and J is TRBJ2-5; D gene uncertain. Germline V gene sequence: CDR1 SGHNT, CDR2 YYREEE (reference sequence). The CDR3 runs to 13 residues. V was clipped by 3 bases and J by 3 bases, with 9 bases between them. DNA for the CDR3: TGTGCCAGCAGCTCAAAGGGAAAAGAGACCCAGTACTTC. Encoded protein: CASSSKGKETQYF.

The chain joins TRBV5-1 to TRBJ2-5; TRBD2 matches at 12 bases. This CDR3 comprises 14 residues. V trimming: 7 bases; J trimming: 2 bases; junction bases outside the gene matches: 3. CDR1 and CDR2 from the germline V gene are SGHRS and YFSETQ. This CDR3 reads CASRGLAGQETQYF. The CDR3, as DNA: TGCGCCAGCCGCGGACTAGCGGGGCAAGAGACCCAGTACTTC.

The V gene is TRBV7-8, the J gene TRBJ2-1; D uncertain. CDR1 SGHVS and CDR2 FQNEAQ come from the germline V gene. The CDR3 consists of 16 residues. V gave up 0 bases and J gave up 0 bases, with 9 bases separating them. The CDR3 nucleotides are TGTGCCAGCAGCTTAGCGGGCCCTAGCTCCTACAATGAGCAGTTCTTC. Its translation: CASSLAGPSSYNEQFF.

This clone is a singleton in its sample. This rearrangement joins TRBV5-1 to TRBJ2-7, with 9 bases matching TRBD2. Germline CDR1 and CDR2: SGHRS and YFSETQ. V lost 0 bases to trimming and J lost 4 bases; unmatched junction nucleotides: 8. This CDR3 comprises 16 residues. DNA of the CDR3: TGCGCCAGCAGCTTGGCGGGAGCGGGGGGCCCATACGAGCAGTACGTC. Its protein product is CASSLAGAGGPYEQYV.

This clone was observed a handful of times. The chain carries TRBV27 and TRBJ1-2, with a tentative D call TRBD1 (6 bases). Looked up from germline, CDR1 is MNHEY and CDR2 is SMNVEV (reference sequence). The CDR3 totals 14 residues. Trimming removed 4 bases from V and 2 bases from J, with 11 bases in between. This CDR3 reads CASSSDRLNYGYTF. The CDR3 DNA sequence: TGTGCCAGCAGTTCTGACAGGTTGAACTATGGCTACACCTTC.

The rearrangement joins TRBV27 to TRBJ1-1; D gene uncertain. Between the trimmed V and J ends, which lost 2 bases and 3 bases, there was a span of 10 bases. This CDR3 is 14 amino acids long. From germline, CDR1 is MNHEY and CDR2 SMNVEV (reference sequence). Here the CDR3 reads CASSLTDIHTEAFF. The CDR3 bases are TGTGCCAGCAGTTTAACAGATATCCACACTGAAGCTTTCTTT.